The T cell receptor (beta chain) under discussion was sequenced for a study of shared T cell receptors in the human thymus. The CDR3 loop spans 16 amino acids. V dropped 0 bases and J dropped 4 bases, with 16 bases sitting between them. Per the germline V gene, CDR1 is MDHEN and CDR2 is SYDVKM. The data were produced by immunoSEQ multiplex PCR, yet TCRdb's version contains in-frame clones alone and is incomplete. The sample records about 400,000 clones, around 93% being singletons. The clonotype originates from a human donor. Sequenced sample: thymocytes. The gene calls are TRBV28 and TRBJ2-7; maybe TRBD1 (6 bases). CDR3 amino acids: CASSLCPDGQTYEQYF. The CDR3 DNA follows: TGTGCCAGCAGTTTATGCCCAGACGGACAGACTTACGAGCAGTACTTC. The variable domain in full, completed from reference TRBV28 and TRBJ2-7, reads DVKVTQSSRYLVKRTGEKVFLECVQDMDHENMFWYRQDPGLGLRLIYFSYDVKMKEKGDIPEGYSVSREKKERFSLILESASTNQTSMYLCASSLCPDGQTYEQYFGPGTRLTVT.